This is a list of T cell receptor beta chains from one sample in a study of T cells after yellow fever vaccination. TCRdb used MiXCR to reprocess the 5' RACE reads, holding one entry per CDR3 protein. The data contain roughly 320,000 distinct CDR3 sequences, about 11% of them singletons. Sequenced material: CD4+ T cells sorted from PBMCs, taken 45 days after the yellow fever booster vaccination. These receptors were taken from a man younger than 35 who received the YFV17D yellow fever vaccine. CDR3s include the opening cysteine and the closing phenylalanine or tryptophan. D genes are given only for firm matches. Clone size is not always given. Where it is, it says once, few, many or a class for expanded clones.

cdr3_length	v_call	d_call	clone_size	j_call	cdr3_nt	cdr3_aa
17	TRBV6-1	TRBD1	many	TRBJ2-2	TGTGCCAGCAGTGAATGGTTCGGGACAGGGGGGACCGGGGAGCTGTTTTTT	CASSEWFGTGGTGELFF
13	TRBV20-1	.	many	TRBJ2-1	TGCAGTGCTCAGGCGGGGCTTTACAATGAGCAGTTCTTC	CSAQAGLYNEQFF
11	TRBV2	.	.	TRBJ1-1	TGTGCCAGCAGTCCCCAGGGTCCGGCTTTCTTT	CASSPQGPAFF
12	TRBV10-3	.	few	TRBJ2-3	TGTGCCATCAGGGGAACGCCAGATACGCAGTATTTT	CAIRGTPDTQYF
13	TRBV11-1	.	.	TRBJ1-6	TGTGCCAGCAGCGATAAAGGGAATTCACCCCTCCACTTT	CASSDKGNSPLHF
12	TRBV2	TRBD1	few	TRBJ1-2	TGTGCCAGCAGTGACAGGGGGAACGGCTACACCTTC	CASSDRGNGYTF
16	TRBV5-4	.	few	TRBJ2-3	TGTGCCAGCAGCCCCGGAACCCCTACTAGCACAGATACGCAGTATTTT	CASSPGTPTSTDTQYF
15	TRBV10-2	TRBD1	many	TRBJ2-5	TGCGCCAGCCTAGAGGCAGGGGGAGTCCAAGAGACCCAGTACTTC	CASLEAGGVQETQYF
15	TRBV5-1	TRBD2	.	TRBJ2-7	TGCGCCAGCAGCTTTCTAGCGGGGCAATCCTACGAGCAGTACTTC	CASSFLAGQSYEQYF
15	TRBV4-2	.	.	TRBJ2-3	TGTGCCAGCAGCCAAGATCAGCTAGTCTTAGATACGCAGTATTTT	CASSQDQLVLDTQYF
12	TRBV7-9	.	few	TRBJ1-2	TGTGCCAGCAGCTTAGAGGACGGCGTGCTGATCTTC	CASSLEDGVLIF
16	TRBV6-5	.	.	TRBJ2-6	TGTGCCAGCAGTTACCGACGGGGAGTGGGGGCCAACGTCCTGACTTTC	CASSYRRGVGANVLTF
19	TRBV9	TRBD2	few	TRBJ2-6	TGTGCCAGCAGCGTAGAACTAGCGGGGGCATCCTCTGGGGCCAACGTCCTGACTTTC	CASSVELAGASSGANVLTF
15	TRBV10-3	.	.	TRBJ2-2	TGTGCCATCAGTGGCGGGACTCCTAACACCGGGGAGCTGTTTTTT	CAISGGTPNTGELFF
12	TRBV7-2	TRBD1	few	TRBJ1-4	TGTGCCAGCAGCTCCGACAGGGGGAAACTGTTTTTT	CASSSDRGKLFF
14	TRBV21-1	.	.	TRBJ2-1	TGTGCCAGCAGCCTCCCACGGAAGAGCACGGGGCAGTTCTTC	CASSLPRKSTGQFF
14	TRBV5-1	TRBD1	many	TRBJ1-1	TGCGCCAGCAGCATGACAGGGAGGGACACTGAAGCTTTCTTT	CASSMTGRDTEAFF
16	TRBV7-2	TRBD2	.	TRBJ2-7	TGTGCCAGCAGCACCGGACTAGCGGGGGTTGGTTACGAGCAGTACTTC	CASSTGLAGVGYEQYF
14	TRBV12-3/TRBV12-4	.	few	TRBJ1-6	TGTGCCAGCACCGTGGGGGGGAGCAATTCACCCCTCCACTTT	CASTVGGSNSPLHF
10	TRBV20-1	.	few	TRBJ2-1	TGCAGTGCTAGTTGGGCCGAACAGTTCTTC	CSASWAEQFF
13	TRBV12-3/TRBV12-4	.	few	TRBJ1-5	TGTGCCAGCAGTTTTGGCAGGGCTCAGCCCCAGCATTTT	CASSFGRAQPQHF
18	TRBV4-2	TRBD2	few	TRBJ2-3	TGTGCCAGCAGCGGGGTCGCGGGACTAGCGCCTAGCACAGATACGCAGTATTTT	CASSGVAGLAPSTDTQYF
15	TRBV9	.	.	TRBJ1-1	TGTGCCAGCAGCGTAGTAGGGACCCAGAACACTGAAGCTTTCTTT	CASSVVGTQNTEAFF
11	TRBV10-3	.	few	TRBJ1-1	TGTGCCATGGGGAGGGACACTGAAGCTTTCTTT	CAMGRDTEAFF
16	TRBV9	TRBD2	.	TRBJ2-5	TGTGCCAGCAGCCCCAGACTAGCGGGGTACCAAGAGACCCAGTACTTC	CASSPRLAGYQETQYF
14	TRBV10-3	TRBD2	once	TRBJ2-1	TGTGCCATAGCTAGCGGGGGGGCCATCAATGAGCAGTTCTTC	CAIASGGAINEQFF
14	TRBV12-3/TRBV12-4	.	many	TRBJ1-4	TGTGCCAGCAGCCTGGACAGAACTAATGAAAAACTGTTTTTT	CASSLDRTNEKLFF
15	TRBV11-2	TRBD1	few	TRBJ2-2	TGTGCCAGCAGAAGACCGGGCAGGGGGACCGGGGAGCTGTTTTTT	CASRRPGRGTGELFF
12	TRBV28	.	.	TRBJ1-1	TGTGCCAGCAGTTTAGAAGGGAGGGAGGCTTTCTTT	CASSLEGREAFF